One and the same sample provided the 32 T cell receptor beta chains below, sequenced in a study of CD8 T cells in ankylosing spondylitis. TCRdb used MiXCR to reprocess the 5' RACE reads, holding one entry per CDR3 protein. This sample has fewer than 200,000 distinct CDR3 sequences, with around 9.6% found just once. The source material was blood, either unsorted or a sorted T cell fraction (not recorded which). These receptors all stem from a female donor with ankylosing spondylitis or in good health (not recorded which).

This clonotype has only a few counts. The chain uses TRBV20-1 and TRBJ1-5, with a weak D call TRBD1 (5 bases). The V gene's germline CDR1 is DFQATT and CDR2 SNEGSKA (reference sequence). V was clipped by 1 base and J by 4 bases, with 8 bases between them. The CDR3 extends over 13 amino acids. The CDR3 coding sequence is TGCAGTGCTAGAGTTTGGGGGAATCAGCCCCAGCATTTT. Translated: CSARVWGNQPQHF.

This clonotype showed up just a few times. This rearrangement joins TRBV7-9 to TRBJ2-7; D remains unclear. V dropped 5 bases and J dropped 1 base, with 12 bases sitting between them. Germline lookup yields CDR1 SEHNR and CDR2 FQNEAQ (reference sequence). The CDR3 is made up of 14 amino acids. The CDR3 here is CASSPSVGSYEQYF. Here the CDR3 DNA reads TGTGCCAGCAGCCCCTCCGTTGGGTCCTACGAGCAGTACTTC.

This clonotype was seen at least ten times. The J gene is TRBJ2-2, the V gene TRBV12-3 or TRBV12-4; 8 bases fit TRBD1. V lost 8 bases and J lost 4; bases outside the gene matches: 9. The CDR3 contains 15 residues. As DNA, the CDR3 is TGTGCCAGCCATTCCGGGACAGGCTCCACCGGGGAGCTGTTTTTT. This codes for CASHSGTGSTGELFF.

The gene calls are TRBV3-1 and TRBJ2-7; a possible D gene is TRBD2 (5 bases). Germline assignment: CDR1 LGHDT and CDR2 YNNKEL (reference sequence). The CDR3 covers 14 residues. V was shortened by 4 bases and J by 2 bases, with 12 bases between the two germline ends. This CDR3 reads CASSPGGSAYEQYF. The DNA for the CDR3 is TGTGCCAGCAGCCCCGGTGGTAGCGCCTACGAGCAGTACTTC.

V is TRBV27 and J is TRBJ2-7; 11 positions agree with TRBD1. Germline loops: CDR1 MNHEY, CDR2 SMNVEV (reference sequence). The junction had 4 bases not matched to a gene; V was cut back by 3 bases and J by 3 bases. The CDR3 spans 15 residues. The chain's CDR3 is CASSFGTGGHYEQYF. The CDR3 DNA follows: TGTGCCAGCAGTTTCGGGACAGGGGGGCACTACGAGCAGTACTTC.

This clonotype was seen a few times. The V gene is TRBV20-1, the J gene TRBJ2-1, with TRBD2 as a possible D gene (5 bases). CDR1 is DFQATT and CDR2 is SNEGSKA in the germline V gene (reference sequence). Trimming pared 6 bases from V and 4 bases from J, leaving 13 bases between. The CDR3 totals 13 residues. CDR3 residues: CSASGTHYNEQFF. CDR3 coding DNA: TGCAGTGCCAGCGGAACCCATTACAATGAGCAGTTCTTC.

The J gene is TRBJ2-3, the V gene TRBV6-2 or TRBV6-3; no reliable D call. The CDR3 is 16 residues long. Trimming left V 6 bases short and J 2 bases short, with 18 bases between. Germline CDR1 and CDR2: MNHEY and SVGEGT. CDR3 sequence (DNA): TGTGCCAGCAGGAGAGACGGACCAGTGAACACAGATACGCAGTATTTT. Residues: CASRRDGPVNTDTQYF.

In this sample, this clonotype turned up a few times. J is TRBJ2-3 and V is TRBV4-3; 12 positions agree with TRBD2. Germline CDR1 reads LGHNA; CDR2 reads YSLEER. The CDR3 length is 19 residues. With 0 bases clipped from V and 5 bases from J, the junction kept 12 bases outside the gene matches. The CDR3 here is CASSQESPLAGGHRDTQYF. The CDR3 DNA is TGCGCCAGCAGCCAAGAAAGCCCCCTAGCGGGAGGGCACAGAGATACGCAGTATTTT.

The chain carries TRBV5-4 and TRBJ2-5; D is unresolved. There are 14 residues in the CDR3. In germline, CDR1 is SGHNT, CDR2 YYREEE (reference sequence). The ends were cut back, 2 bases at V and 8 bases at J, with 16 bases in the middle. CDR3 nucleotide sequence: TGTGCCAGCAGCTTCGGCGGTGGGTCTCGTACCCAGTACTTC. It yields the protein CASSFGGGSRTQYF.

The CDR3 region has the DNA TGTGCCAGCAGCTCCGGGACAGGGGGCCTTTTTGAGCAGTTCTTC. Its protein product is CASSSGTGGLFEQFF. The chain employs TRBV7-6 and TRBJ2-1; TRBD1 agrees at 12 bases. This CDR3 region has 15 residues. Germline CDR1 reads SGHVS; CDR2 reads FNYEAQ. Unmatched junction bases numbered 7, after V lost 4 bases and J lost 9 bases.

There are many counts of this clonotype. This chain joins TRBV18 and TRBJ2-7; no definite D call. This CDR3 is 11 amino acids long. The V gene lost 6 bases and the J gene lost 6 bases, with 9 bases spanning the gap. CDR1 is KGHSH and CDR2 is LQKENI in the germline V gene. The CDR3, as DNA: TGTGCCAGCTCCCCCTCCCTCGAGCAGTACTTC. It is translated as CASSPSLEQYF.

Ten or more counts support this clonotype. The V gene is TRBV4-3, the J gene TRBJ2-7, with D tentatively TRBD2 (6 bases). Trimming left V 0 bases short and J 0 bases short, with 12 bases between. The CDR3 is 16 amino acids. The germline CDR1 and CDR2 sequences are LGHNA and YSLEER. This chain's CDR3 is CASSQESSDPSYEQYF. CDR3 DNA: TGCGCCAGCAGCCAAGAATCTAGCGATCCCTCCTACGAGCAGTACTTC.

This clonotype came up a few times. The chain joins TRBV6-1 to TRBJ2-3; maybe TRBD1 (5 bases). The V gene lost 5 bases and the J gene lost 1 base, with 13 bases spanning the gap. The CDR3 length is 15 residues. CDR1 MNHNS and CDR2 SASEGT come from the germline V gene. The CDR3 nucleotides read TGTGCCAGCAGTACCGCAGGGCAAGGCACAGATACGCAGTATTTT. Translated: CASSTAGQGTDTQYF.

This clonotype was recorded a few times. The rearrangement joins TRBV29-1 to TRBJ2-3; no clear D gene. Germline-derived CDR1 and CDR2 are SQVTM and ANQGSEA. Trimming took 6 bases from V and 2 from J, leaving 18 bases between them. This CDR3 has 15 residues. CDR3 amino acids: CSVGAVTAYTDTQYF. The CDR3 DNA reads as TGCAGCGTGGGTGCTGTCACAGCTTACACAGATACGCAGTATTTT.

This clonotype occurred a few times. The chain uses TRBV6-5 and TRBJ2-7; a weak D match, TRBD2 (5 bases). The V and J ends lost 2 bases and 6 bases respectively, with 8 bases between them. The length of the CDR3 is 12 residues. Germline CDR1 and CDR2: MNHEY and SVGAGI. The CDR3 coding sequence is TGTGCCAGCAGTTACCCAGAGGGCGAGCAGTACTTC. It is translated as CASSYPEGEQYF.

This chain connects TRBV12-3 or TRBV12-4 to TRBJ2-7, with 11 bases identical to TRBD1. V lost 8 bases and J lost 6; bases outside the gene matches: 12. This CDR3 spans 15 amino acids. CDR3 amino acids: CASQNLGQGAAEQYF. CDR3 nucleotide sequence: TGTGCCAGCCAGAACCTCGGACAGGGGGCGGCCGAGCAGTACTTC.

In this sample, this clonotype turned up a few times. J is TRBJ2-2 and V is TRBV27; D uncertain. The CDR3 contains 13 residues. The V gene's germline CDR1 is MNHEY and CDR2 SMNVEV (reference sequence). Trimming cost V 4 bases and J 4 bases, with 7 bases left between them. The DNA of the CDR3 is TGTGCCAGCAGTTGGCTTCTCACCGGGGAGCTGTTTTTT. Translation gives CASSWLLTGELFF.

This chain uses TRBV5-5 with TRBJ2-2, with no clear D. Looked up from germline, CDR1 is SGHKS and CDR2 is YYEKEE (reference sequence). V lost 6 bases and J 2 bases, leaving 8 bases between the germline ends. The CDR3 sequence is 13 residues long. CDR3: CASNQLNTGELFF. In DNA form, the CDR3 reads TGTGCCAGCAACCAATTAAACACCGGGGAGCTGTTTTTT.

The chain combines TRBV11-2 with TRBJ2-1, with 8 bases matching TRBD2. Germline V gene data show CDR1 as SGHAT and CDR2 as FQNNGV. This CDR3 region has 18 residues. The junction had 12 bases not matched to a gene; V was cut back by 2 bases and J by 3 bases. CDR3 bases: TGTGCCAGCAGCTTATTCTCTTTGGAGCGGGAGCACTACAATGAGCAGTTCTTC. Amino acid sequence: CASSLFSLEREHYNEQFF.

This chain links TRBV6-1 with TRBJ2-1; perhaps TRBD1 as D (6 bases). Germline V CDR1 and CDR2: MNHNS, SASEGT. The CDR3 loop spans 14 amino acids. V lost 2 bases to trimming and J lost 6 bases, with 11 bases between them. CDR3 bases: TGTGCCAGCAGTGAACGGGACACCCCCAATGAGCAGTTCTTC. It encodes CASSERDTPNEQFF.

The rearrangement links TRBV4-2 to TRBJ2-7; TRBD2 agrees at 11 bases. There are 15 residues in the CDR3. After removal of 8 bases from V and 3 bases from J, the junction contained 9 bases not matched to a gene. Germline lookup yields CDR1 LGHNA and CDR2 YNFKEQ. The CDR3 loop reads CASGGPGLADYEQYF. In DNA, the CDR3 is TGTGCCAGCGGCGGCCCGGGACTAGCGGACTACGAGCAGTACTTC.

This clonotype was seen at least ten times. The rearrangement links TRBV10-3 to TRBJ2-2; no clear D. This CDR3 region has 18 residues. The germline CDR1 and CDR2 sequences are ENHRY and SYGVKD. Trimming stripped 0 bases from V and 1 base from J, with 15 bases between. CDR3 loop: CAISESTLDRVNTGELFF. Written as DNA, the CDR3 is TGTGCCATCAGTGAGTCGACTCTGGATAGGGTGAACACCGGGGAGCTGTTTTTT.

This clonotype was seen more than once but under ten times. The rearrangement links TRBV11-2 to TRBJ1-4; no clear D. The CDR3 has 13 amino acids. Trimming took 3 bases from V and 4 from J, leaving 6 bases between them. Germline V CDR1 and CDR2: SGHAT, FQNNGV. The CDR3 is CASSFRFNEKLFF. In DNA form, the CDR3 reads TGTGCCAGCAGCTTCCGGTTTAATGAAAAACTGTTTTTT.

Ten or more counts support this clonotype. The chain is built from TRBV27 and TRBJ2-2; D gene ambiguous. The germline gives CDR1 MNHEY, CDR2 SMNVEV (reference sequence). Deletions cut 6 bases from V and 6 bases from J, with 5 bases between. This CDR3 has 11 amino acids. The CDR3 DNA is TGTGCCAGCAGGAGCGCCGGGGAGCTGTTTTTT. Its translation is CASRSAGELFF.

This chain links TRBV7-7 with TRBJ2-7, with D possibly matching TRBD2 (6 bases). Germline assignment: CDR1 SSHAT and CDR2 FNYEAQ (reference sequence). The length of the CDR3 is 13 residues. V was pared by 1 base and J by 5 bases, with 9 bases between. The CDR3 sequence is CASSLVAEDEQYF. The CDR3, as DNA: TGTGCCAGCAGCTTAGTAGCGGAAGACGAGCAGTACTTC.

The chain carries TRBV9 and TRBJ1-1, with D unclear. In germline, CDR1 is SGDLS, CDR2 YYNGEE. V lost 6 bases to trimming and J lost 5 bases, with 11 bases between them. This CDR3 contains 12 residues. The CDR3 sequence is CASKSLGTEAFF. CDR3 in DNA: TGTGCCAGCAAATCTTTGGGGACTGAAGCTTTCTTT.

At least ten counts were recorded for this clonotype. The V call is TRBV27, the J call TRBJ1-4, with D possibly being TRBD1 (5 bases). CDR1 MNHEY and CDR2 SMNVEV come from the germline V gene (reference sequence). Trimming took off 2 bases at V and 8 bases at J, with 12 bases between the two ends. The CDR3 is 14 residues long. CDR3 region: CASSLTGDREKLFF. The CDR3 DNA follows: TGTGCCAGCAGTTTAACAGGCGATAGGGAAAAACTGTTTTTT.

This clonotype was seen at least ten times. The CDR3 bases are TGTGCCAGCGGCACTATAAATGAAGCTTTCTTT. Its translation: CASGTINEAFF. The chain combines TRBV12-3 or TRBV12-4 with TRBJ1-1; D not resolved. The V gene lost 8 bases and the J gene lost 7 bases, with 11 bases spanning the gap. CDR3 size: 11 residues.

Only a few counts were recorded for this clonotype. V is TRBV12-3 or TRBV12-4 and J is TRBJ2-1, with 10 bases fitting TRBD1. Trimming cost V 6 bases and J 5 bases; bases outside gene matches: 10. The CDR3 runs to 16 residues. CDR3 DNA: TGTGCCAGCAGCCTACGGACAGGGGGTATTAACAATGAGCAGTTCTTC. It translates to CASSLRTGGINNEQFF.

The chain employs TRBV28 and TRBJ2-1; 9 bases fit TRBD2. The CDR3 has 16 residues. With V trimmed by 2 bases and J by 7 bases, 9 bases remained unmatched. Per the germline V gene, CDR1 is MDHEN and CDR2 is SYDVKM. The CDR3 spells CASSLGLAGLGNEQFF. CDR3 bases: TGTGCCAGCAGTTTAGGGCTAGCGGGATTGGGTAATGAGCAGTTCTTC.

This clonotype was counted only a few times. The chain links TRBV19 to TRBJ2-7, with D tentatively TRBD2 (5 bases). Germline V gene data show CDR1 as LNHDA and CDR2 as SQIVND (reference sequence). This CDR3 region has 16 residues. Trimming took off 10 bases at V and 0 bases at J, with 22 bases between the two ends. Written as DNA, the CDR3 is TGTGCCACCTCGAGGGCCGTCAAACCTAGCTCCTACGAGCAGTACTTC. Amino acids: CATSRAVKPSSYEQYF.

The chain joins TRBV2 to TRBJ2-1; D might be TRBD1 or TRBD2, each matching 5 bases. V lost 4 bases, J lost 15 bases, and 19 bases lay in between. Germline CDR1 is SNHLY and CDR2 is FYNNEI. CDR3 length: 13 amino acids. DNA for the CDR3: TGTGCCAGCAGTGCCCTTGGGACGCTGCTCGTGTTCTTC. It encodes CASSALGTLLVFF.